This section outlines one TCR beta chain sequence together with its context. Its specificity is unknown. Trimming pared 0 bases from V and 0 bases from J, leaving 6 bases between. This CDR3 region has 15 residues. The data were taken from a study of glioma-infiltrating T cells. General study points: Only very few CDR3 sequences appeared in both tissue and blood. Above-expected tissue-blood divergence occurred in all gliomas, most in low-grade ones.

Using RNA template, CDR3s of TCR alpha and beta were amplified with iRepertoire arm-PCR. For one-step reverse transcription and amplification, about 90-450 ng of tissue mRNA or PBMC total RNA was used. MiXCR, run by TCRdb on the multiplex PCR reads, gives a single entry per CDR3 protein. Among 150,000 to 200,000 distinct CDR3 sequences, approximately 40% were seen once, and the ten largest hold roughly 5.4%. J is TRBJ1-3 and V is TRBV12-3 or TRBV12-4; D not certain. This sequence originates from a human donor with low-grade glioma or glioblastoma, undergoing nonglioma brain surgery, or in good health (not recorded which). What was sequenced was glioma tissue, nonneoplastic brain tissue, or PBMCs (not recorded which). The CDR3, as DNA: TGTGCCAGCAGTTTAGCGCCTGGCTCTGGAAACACCATATATTTT. Translating gives CASSLAPGSGNTIYF.